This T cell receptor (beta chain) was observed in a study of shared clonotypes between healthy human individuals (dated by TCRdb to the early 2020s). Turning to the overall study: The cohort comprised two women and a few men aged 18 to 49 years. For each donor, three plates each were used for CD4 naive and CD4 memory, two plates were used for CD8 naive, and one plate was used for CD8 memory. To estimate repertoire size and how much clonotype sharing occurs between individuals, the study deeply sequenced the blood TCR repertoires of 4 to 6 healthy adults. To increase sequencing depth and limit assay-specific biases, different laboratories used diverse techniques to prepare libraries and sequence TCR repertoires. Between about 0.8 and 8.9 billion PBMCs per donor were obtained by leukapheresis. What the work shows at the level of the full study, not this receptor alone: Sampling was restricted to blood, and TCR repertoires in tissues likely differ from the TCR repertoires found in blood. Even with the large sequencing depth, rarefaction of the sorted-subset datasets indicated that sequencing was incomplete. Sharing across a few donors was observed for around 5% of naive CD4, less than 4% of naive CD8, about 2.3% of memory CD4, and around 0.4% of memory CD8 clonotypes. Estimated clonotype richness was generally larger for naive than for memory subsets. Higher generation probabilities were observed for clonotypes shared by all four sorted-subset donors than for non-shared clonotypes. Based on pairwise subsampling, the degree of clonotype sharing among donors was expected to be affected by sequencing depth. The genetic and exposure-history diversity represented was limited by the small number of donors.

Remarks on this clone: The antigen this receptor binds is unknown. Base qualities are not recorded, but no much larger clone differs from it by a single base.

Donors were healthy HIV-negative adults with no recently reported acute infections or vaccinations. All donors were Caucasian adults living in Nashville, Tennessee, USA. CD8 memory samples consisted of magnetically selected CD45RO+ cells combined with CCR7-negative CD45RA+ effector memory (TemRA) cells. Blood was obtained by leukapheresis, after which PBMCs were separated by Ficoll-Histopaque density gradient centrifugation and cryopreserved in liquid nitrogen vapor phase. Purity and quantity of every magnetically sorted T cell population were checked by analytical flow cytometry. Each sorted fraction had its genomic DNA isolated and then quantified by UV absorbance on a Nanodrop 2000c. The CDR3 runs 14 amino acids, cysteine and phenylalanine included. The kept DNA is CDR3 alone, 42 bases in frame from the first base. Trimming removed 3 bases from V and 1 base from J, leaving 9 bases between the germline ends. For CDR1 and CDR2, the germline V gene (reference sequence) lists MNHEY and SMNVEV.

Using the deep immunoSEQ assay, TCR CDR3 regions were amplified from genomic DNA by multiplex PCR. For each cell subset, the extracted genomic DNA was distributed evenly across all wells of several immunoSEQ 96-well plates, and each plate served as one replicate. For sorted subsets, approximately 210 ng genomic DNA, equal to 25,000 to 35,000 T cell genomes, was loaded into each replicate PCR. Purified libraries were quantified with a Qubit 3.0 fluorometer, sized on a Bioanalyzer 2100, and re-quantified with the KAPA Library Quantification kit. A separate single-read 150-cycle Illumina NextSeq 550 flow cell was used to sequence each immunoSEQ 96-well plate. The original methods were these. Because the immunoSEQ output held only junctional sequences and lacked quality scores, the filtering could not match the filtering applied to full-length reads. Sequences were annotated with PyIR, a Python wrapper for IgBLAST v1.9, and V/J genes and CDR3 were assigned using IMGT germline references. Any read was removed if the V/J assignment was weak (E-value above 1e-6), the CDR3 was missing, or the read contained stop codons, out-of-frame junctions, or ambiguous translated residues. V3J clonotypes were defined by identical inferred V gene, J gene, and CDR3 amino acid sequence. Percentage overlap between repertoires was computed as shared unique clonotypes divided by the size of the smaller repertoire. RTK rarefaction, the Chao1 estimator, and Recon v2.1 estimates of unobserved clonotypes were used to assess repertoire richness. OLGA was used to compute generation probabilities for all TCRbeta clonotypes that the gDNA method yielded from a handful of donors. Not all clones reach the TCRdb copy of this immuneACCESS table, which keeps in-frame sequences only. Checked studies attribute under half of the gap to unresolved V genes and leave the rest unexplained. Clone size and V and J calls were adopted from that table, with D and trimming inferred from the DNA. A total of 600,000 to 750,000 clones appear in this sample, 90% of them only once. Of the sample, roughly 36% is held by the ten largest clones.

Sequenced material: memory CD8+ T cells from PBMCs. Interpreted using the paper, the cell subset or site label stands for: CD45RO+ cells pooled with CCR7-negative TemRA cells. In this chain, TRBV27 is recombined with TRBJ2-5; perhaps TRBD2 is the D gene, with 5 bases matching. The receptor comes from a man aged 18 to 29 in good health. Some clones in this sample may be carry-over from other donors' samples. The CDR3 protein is CASSFRGPQETQYF. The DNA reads TGTGCCAGCAGTTTCCGAGGGCCCCAAGAGACCCAGTACTTC.